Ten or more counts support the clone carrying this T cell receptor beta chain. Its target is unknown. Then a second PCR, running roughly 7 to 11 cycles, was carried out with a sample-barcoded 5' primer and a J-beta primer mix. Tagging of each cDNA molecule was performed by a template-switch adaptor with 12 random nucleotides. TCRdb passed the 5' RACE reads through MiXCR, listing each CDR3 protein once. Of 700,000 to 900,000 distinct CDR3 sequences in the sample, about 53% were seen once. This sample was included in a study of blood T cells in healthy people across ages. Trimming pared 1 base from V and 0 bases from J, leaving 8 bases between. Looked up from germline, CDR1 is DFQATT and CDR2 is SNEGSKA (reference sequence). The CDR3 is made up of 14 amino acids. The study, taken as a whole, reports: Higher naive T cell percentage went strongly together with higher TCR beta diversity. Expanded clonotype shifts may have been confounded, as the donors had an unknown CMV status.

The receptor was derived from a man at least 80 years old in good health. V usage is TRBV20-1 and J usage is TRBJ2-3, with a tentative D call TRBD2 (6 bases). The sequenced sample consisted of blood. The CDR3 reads CSARGLASTDTQYF. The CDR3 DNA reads TGCAGTGCTAGAGGGCTAGCGAGCACAGATACGCAGTATTTT.